One sample yielded the 21 T cell receptor beta chains listed below, sequenced in a study of blood T cell repertoires in COVID-19. Clones were read by immunoSEQ multiplex PCR, and TCRdb kept only the in-frame ones, dropping some. The table shows 300,000 to 450,000 clones, with 85% occurring only once. Material for sequencing was peripheral blood. All receptors come from a woman aged 18 to 35 with acute or convalescent COVID-19.

This clone was observed a handful of times. The V call is TRBV11-2, the J call TRBJ2-3; D perhaps matches TRBD2 (5 bases). Germline V lookup: CDR1 SGHAT, CDR2 FQNNGV. Trimming took 7 bases from V and 2 from J, leaving 7 bases between them. This CDR3 has 12 amino acids. The CDR3 region is CASIRDTDTQYF. The CDR3 DNA is TGTGCCAGCATTCGGGACACAGATACGCAGTATTTT.

The V call is TRBV9, the J call TRBJ2-2; possibly TRBD1 for D (5 bases). Germline assignment: CDR1 SGDLS and CDR2 YYNGEE. V was pared by 0 bases and J by 5 bases, with 8 bases between. This CDR3 is built from 14 residues. This chain's CDR3 is CASSVEQATGELFF. The CDR3, as DNA: TGTGCCAGCAGCGTAGAACAGGCGACCGGGGAGCTGTTTTTT.

V is TRBV28 and J is TRBJ2-7, with TRBD2 matching 7 bases. The CDR3 is made up of 12 amino acids. CDR1 MDHEN and CDR2 SYDVKM come from the germline V gene. V trimming: 9 bases; J trimming: 2 bases; junction bases outside the gene matches: 4. For the CDR3, the DNA is TGTGCCAGTACGGGGGGTGCCTACGAGCAGTACTTC. As protein: CASTGGAYEQYF. The complete variable domain, with remaining parts taken from reference TRBV28 and TRBJ2-7, reads DVKVTQSSRYLVKRTGEKVFLECVQDMDHENMFWYRQDPGLGLRLIYFSYDVKMKEKGDIPEGYSVSREKKERFSLILESASTNQTSMYLCASTGGAYEQYFGPGTRLTVT.

The chain is built from TRBV19 and TRBJ2-7, with 16 bases that match TRBD2. CDR3 length: 20 residues. Germline V CDR1 and CDR2: LNHDA, SQIVND (reference sequence). The ends lost 5 bases at V and 0 bases at J; junction bases unmatched: 13. CDR3 sequence (DNA): TGTGCCAGTAGTCCACCGCCCGGGACTAGCGGGGGGGGGAGCTCCTACGAGCAGTACTTC. Protein product: CASSPPPGTSGGGSSYEQYF.

The V gene is TRBV6-5, the J gene TRBJ1-4, with TRBD1 identical over 12 bases. V was pared by 4 bases and J by 4 bases, with 4 bases of the junction left unmatched. The germline CDR1 and CDR2 sequences are MNHEY and SVGAGI. This CDR3 spans 16 amino acids. DNA for the CDR3: TGTGCCAGCAGTTCGGGACAGGGGGCCATTAATGAAAAACTGTTTTTT. Amino acids: CASSSGQGAINEKLFF.

The V gene is TRBV6-5, the J gene TRBJ1-2, with TRBD1 identical over 7 bases. Germline CDR1 is MNHEY and CDR2 is SVGAGI. The CDR3 length is 13 residues. J gave up 3 bases and V 4 bases, and 2 bases lay outside the gene matches. The CDR3 nucleotides read TGTGCCAGCAGTTCCCAGGGGGACTATGGCTACACCTTC. Its translation is CASSSQGDYGYTF.

V and J are TRBV19 and TRBJ1-2; D may be TRBD1 (6 bases). The germline CDR1 and CDR2 sequences are LNHDA and SQIVND (reference sequence). V dropped 9 bases and J dropped 1 base, with 12 bases sitting between them. This CDR3 spans 13 amino acids. CDR3 in DNA: TGTGCCAGCACGAGGGGGAATAACTATGGCTACACCTTC. Amino acids: CASTRGNNYGYTF.

The chain recombines TRBV6-6 with TRBJ2-7; 8 positions match TRBD1. The V and J ends lost 4 bases and 7 bases, in that order; junction bases with no gene match: 6. Per the germline V gene, CDR1 is MNHNY and CDR2 is SVGAGI (reference sequence). The CDR3 length is 13 residues. Here the CDR3 DNA reads TGTGCCAGCAGTTCCACCTGGACAGGGGAGCAGTACTTC. It specifies CASSSTWTGEQYF.

In this sample, this clone turned up a few times. The J gene is TRBJ1-1, the V gene TRBV19; D might be TRBD1 (6 bases). This CDR3 comprises 15 residues. The V and J ends lost 5 bases and 1 base respectively, with 14 bases between them. CDR1 and CDR2 (germline): LNHDA, SQIVND (reference sequence). The chain's CDR3 is CASSPRDKQNTEAFF. The CDR3 DNA follows: TGTGCCAGTAGTCCCCGGGACAAACAGAACACTGAAGCTTTCTTT.

This clone was detected many times. CDR3 sequence reads: CASSLSRDLFDGYTF. The CDR3 coding sequence is TGTGCCAGCAGCTTAAGCCGGGACTTATTTGATGGCTACACCTTC. V and J are TRBV11-2 and TRBJ1-2; D is perhaps TRBD1 (5 bases). The CDR3 is made up of 15 amino acids. CDR1 is SGHAT and CDR2 is FQNNGV in the germline V gene. Between the trimmed V and J ends, which lost 2 bases and 6 bases, there was a span of 16 bases.

The gene calls are TRBV30 and TRBJ1-5; 9 nucleotides align to TRBD1. This CDR3 contains 14 residues. In germline, CDR1 is GTSNPN, CDR2 SVGIG (reference sequence). The V gene end was trimmed by 2 bases and the J gene end by 5 bases; junction bases not matched to a gene: 4. Written as DNA, the CDR3 is TGTGCCTGGAGTTTGGACAGGGGAGATCAGCCCCAGCATTTT. Its protein is CAWSLDRGDQPQHF.

The chain has TRBV19 and TRBJ1-1; D is unclear. Trimming took off 3 bases at V and 4 bases at J, with 12 bases between the two ends. CDR1 is LNHDA, CDR2 SQIVND, per germline (reference sequence). The CDR3 has 14 residues. CDR3 nucleotides: TGTGCCAGTAGTATTATTAGTCCCATCACTGAAGCTTTCTTT. Protein product: CASSIISPITEAFF.

The chain carries TRBV6-5 and TRBJ1-2; D call uncertain. V lost 8 bases to trimming and J lost 1 base, with 14 bases between them. The CDR3 is 14 amino acids. Germline V lookup: CDR1 MNHEY, CDR2 SVGAGI. CDR3 sequence (DNA): TGTGCCAGCCAGAGATCCGGGGATAACTATGGCTACACCTTC. This gives the protein CASQRSGDNYGYTF.

V usage is TRBV11-2 and J usage is TRBJ2-5; no firm D call. V lost 7 bases and J lost 4, with 4 bases in between. The germline V gene has CDR1 SGHAT and CDR2 FQNNGV. This CDR3 comprises 10 residues. The CDR3 sequence: CASNGETQYF. In nucleotides, the CDR3 is TGTGCCAGCAACGGAGAGACCCAGTACTTC.

The chain couples TRBV10-3 to TRBJ1-2, with D hard to call. Germline CDR1 and CDR2: ENHRY and SYGVKD. There are 17 residues in the CDR3. V shed 7 bases and J shed 9 bases, with 30 bases lying between them. This chain's CDR3 is CAITPFAQSQNLPRYTF. The CDR3 DNA follows: TGTGCCATCACTCCCTTCGCCCAGTCGCAGAACCTCCCCCGCTACACCTTC.

The V gene is TRBV19, the J gene TRBJ1-1; no reliable D call. Germline V gene data show CDR1 as LNHDA and CDR2 as SQIVND (reference sequence). V was cut by 3 bases and J by 1 base, with 9 bases left in between. This CDR3 region has 14 residues. CDR3 loop: CASSIQVTNTEAFF. For the CDR3, the DNA is TGTGCCAGTAGTATTCAGGTGACGAACACTGAAGCTTTCTTT.

The gene calls are TRBV19 and TRBJ2-7; 7 bases fit TRBD1. J lost 2 bases, V lost 7 bases, and 8 bases had no gene match. The CDR3 consists of 14 residues. Germline assignment: CDR1 LNHDA and CDR2 SQIVND (reference sequence). The CDR3 coding sequence is TGTGCCAGTACCCTCCTGACAGGGACCTACGAGCAGTACTTC. Encoded protein: CASTLLTGTYEQYF.

The table lists this clone with a few counts. The rearrangement uses TRBV12-5 and TRBJ1-5; 12 bases are shared with TRBD1. CDR3 length: 17 amino acids. Germline V gives CDR1 LGHNT, CDR2 FRNRAP. J was trimmed by 7 bases and V by 5 bases; bases with no gene match: 12. The CDR3 loop is CASGTSAGTGGRQPQHF. The CDR3 coding sequence is TGTGCTAGTGGTACCTCCGCCGGGACAGGGGGCAGGCAGCCCCAGCATTTT.

J is TRBJ2-7 and V is TRBV6-1, with TRBD1 matching 7 bases. The germline V gene has CDR1 MNHNS and CDR2 SASEGT. The V segment lost 0 bases and the J segment 4 bases; nucleotides outside the gene matches: 12. The CDR3 consists of 17 residues. CDR3 amino acids: CASSEASYRGFLYEQYF. CDR3 coding DNA: TGTGCCAGCAGTGAAGCGAGCTACAGGGGTTTCTTGTACGAGCAGTACTTC.

The chain combines TRBV30 with TRBJ2-3; 9 bases align to TRBD1. The CDR3 spans 14 residues. After removal of 0 bases from V and 6 bases from J, the junction contained 4 bases not matched to a gene. Germline V CDR1 and CDR2: GTSNPN, SVGIG (reference sequence). In DNA form, the CDR3 reads TGTGCCTGGAGTGTAGGGACAGGGACCGATACGCAGTATTTT. The encoded protein is CAWSVGTGTDTQYF.

The chain couples TRBV9 to TRBJ1-1, with 7 bases aligning to TRBD1. V lost 3 bases to trimming and J lost 5 bases; unmatched junction nucleotides: 4. Germline CDR1 reads SGDLS; CDR2 reads YYNGEE. This CDR3 comprises 13 residues. CDR3 nucleotides: TGTGCCAGCAGCGCAGGGGGGAAAACTGAAGCTTTCTTT. This sequence encodes CASSAGGKTEAFF. The whole variable domain, remainder taken from reference TRBV9 and TRBJ1-1, is DSGVTQTPKHLITATGQRVTLRCSPRSGDLSVYWYQQSLDQGLQFLIQYYNGEERAKGNILERFSAQQFPDLHSELNLSSLELGDSALYFCASSAGGKTEAFFGQGTRLTVV.